Sequencing of this TCR beta chain was carried out in a study of identical twins. A template switching step contributed a universal primer site, while unique molecular identifiers were present in the cDNA. TCRdb re-called the 5' RACE reads through MiXCR, storing one row per CDR3 protein. The sample holds 1.5 million to 2 million distinct CDR3 sequences, about 32% seen once. The CDR3 totals 13 residues. Germline-derived CDR1 and CDR2 are ENHRY and SYGVKD. The ends were cut back, 11 bases at V and 3 bases at J, with 17 bases in the middle. This clonotype was detected a few times. The rearrangement links TRBV10-3 to TRBJ2-7, with a weak D call TRBD1 (7 bases). Sequencing was carried out using cord blood. The sequence came from a newborn girl in good health. For the CDR3, the DNA is TGTGCCGGCGGGGCACAGGGGAGCTACGAGCAGTACTTC. It translates to CAGGAQGSYEQYF.